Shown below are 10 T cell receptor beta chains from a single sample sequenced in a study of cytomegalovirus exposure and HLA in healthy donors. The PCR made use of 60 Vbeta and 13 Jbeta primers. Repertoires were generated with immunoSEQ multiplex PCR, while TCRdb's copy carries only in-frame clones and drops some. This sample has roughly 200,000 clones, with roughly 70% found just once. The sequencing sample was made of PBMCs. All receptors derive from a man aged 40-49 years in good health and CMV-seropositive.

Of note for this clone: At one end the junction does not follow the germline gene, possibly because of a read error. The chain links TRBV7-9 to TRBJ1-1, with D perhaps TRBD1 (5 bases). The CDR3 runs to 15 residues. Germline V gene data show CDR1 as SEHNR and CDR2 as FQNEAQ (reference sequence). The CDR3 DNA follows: TGTTCCAGCAGCCCAAGAGGCCAGGGCTTCGCTGAAGCTTTCTTT. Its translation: CSSSPRGQGFAEAFF.

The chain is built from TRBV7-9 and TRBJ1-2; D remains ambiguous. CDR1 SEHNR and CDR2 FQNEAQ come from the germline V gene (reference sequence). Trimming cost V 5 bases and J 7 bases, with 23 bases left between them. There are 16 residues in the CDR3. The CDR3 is CASSLNIQLGEPGYTF. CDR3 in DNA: TGTGCCAGCAGCCTAAATATACAACTTGGAGAACCTGGCTACACCTTC.

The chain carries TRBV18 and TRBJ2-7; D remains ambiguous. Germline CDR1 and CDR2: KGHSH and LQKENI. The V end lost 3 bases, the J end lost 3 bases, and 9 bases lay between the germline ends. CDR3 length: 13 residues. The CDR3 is CASSPPESYEQYF. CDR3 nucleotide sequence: TGTGCCAGCTCACCGCCGGAGAGCTACGAGCAGTACTTC. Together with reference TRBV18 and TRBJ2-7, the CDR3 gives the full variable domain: NAGVMQNPRHLVRRRGQEARLRCSPMKGHSHVYWYRQLPEEGLKFMVYLQKENIIDESGMPKERFSAEFPKEGPSILRIQQVVRGDSAAYFCASSPPESYEQYFGPGTRLTVT.

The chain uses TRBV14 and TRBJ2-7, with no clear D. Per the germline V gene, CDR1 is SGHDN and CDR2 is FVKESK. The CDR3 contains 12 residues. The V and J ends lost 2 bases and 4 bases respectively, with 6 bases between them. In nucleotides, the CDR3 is TGTGCCAGCAGCCAATACTATTACGAGCAGTACTTC. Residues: CASSQYYYEQYF.

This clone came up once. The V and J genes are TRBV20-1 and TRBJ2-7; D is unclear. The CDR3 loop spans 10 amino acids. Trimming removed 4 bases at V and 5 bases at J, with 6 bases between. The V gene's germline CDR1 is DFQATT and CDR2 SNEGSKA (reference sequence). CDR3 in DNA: TGCAGTGCTAAACCGGACGAGCAGTACTTC. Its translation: CSAKPDEQYF.

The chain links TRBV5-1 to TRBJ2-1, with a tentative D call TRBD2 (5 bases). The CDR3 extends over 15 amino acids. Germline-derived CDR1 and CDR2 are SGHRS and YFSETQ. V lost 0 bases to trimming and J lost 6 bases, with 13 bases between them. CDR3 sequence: CASSLGSSGSNEQFF. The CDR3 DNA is TGCGCCAGCAGCTTGGGCTCGAGCGGTTCCAATGAGCAGTTCTTC.

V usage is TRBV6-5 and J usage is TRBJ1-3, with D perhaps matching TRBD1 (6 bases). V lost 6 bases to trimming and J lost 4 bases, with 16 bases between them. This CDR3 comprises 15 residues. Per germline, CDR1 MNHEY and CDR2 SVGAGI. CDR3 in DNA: TGTGCCAGCAGGAGCCTAAGGGGGGGCGGAAACACCATATATTTT. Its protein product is CASRSLRGGGNTIYF.

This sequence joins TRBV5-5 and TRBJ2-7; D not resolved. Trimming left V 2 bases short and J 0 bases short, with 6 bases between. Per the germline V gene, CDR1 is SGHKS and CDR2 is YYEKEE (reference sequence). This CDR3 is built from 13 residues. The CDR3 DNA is TGTGCCAGCAGCTTCGGGTACTCCTACGAGCAGTACTTC. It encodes CASSFGYSYEQYF.

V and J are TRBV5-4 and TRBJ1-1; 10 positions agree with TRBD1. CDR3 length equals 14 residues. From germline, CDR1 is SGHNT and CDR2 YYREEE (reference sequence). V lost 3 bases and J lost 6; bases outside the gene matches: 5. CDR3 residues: CASSYRQGASEAFF. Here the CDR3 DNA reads TGTGCCAGCAGCTATCGACAGGGGGCTTCTGAAGCTTTCTTT.

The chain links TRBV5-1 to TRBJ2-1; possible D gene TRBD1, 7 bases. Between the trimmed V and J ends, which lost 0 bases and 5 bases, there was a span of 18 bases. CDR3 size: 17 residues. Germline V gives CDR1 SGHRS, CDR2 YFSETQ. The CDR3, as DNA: TGCGCCAGCAGCTTGGGGAGGGGGCGAGTAGGGGACAATGAGCAGTTCTTC. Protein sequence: CASSLGRGRVGDNEQFF.